This TCR beta chain was found in a study of T-cell memory formation after mild COVID-19. Study results and limitations: Clones shrinking from day 15 to 85 showed even CD4/CD8 mixes; later expanders tilted CD4+.

As to this clonotype: Its antigen remains unknown.

TCRdb processed the 5' RACE reads anew with MiXCR; each CDR3 protein has one entry. The table has roughly 550,000 distinct CDR3 sequences, about a fifth seen once; the top ten hold approximately 12%. Germline V gene sequence: CDR1 SGHTA, CDR2 FQGNSA. There are 14 residues in the CDR3. The trim removed 5 bases at V and 3 bases at J, leaving 7 bases unmatched. The source material was PBMCs or a T cell subset sorted from them (not recorded which). This clonotype originated in an adult woman who had mild COVID-19 (a few samples of this study predate the infection). Cell type and time point are not known. This chain uses TRBV7-2 with TRBJ2-7; 7 positions match TRBD1. CDR3 nucleotides: TGTGCCAGCAGCCCGGGACAGTGGGGCTACGAGCAGTACTTC. Encoded protein: CASSPGQWGYEQYF.